The subject of this entry is one T cell receptor beta chain. This clone turned up a few times. No cognate antigen has been identified for it. Per-base qualities were not stored, and no clone one base away is much larger. The data were obtained in a study of metastatic and nonmetastatic thyroid tumors (dated by TCRdb to the early 2020s). At the level of the whole study: Repertoires from peripheral blood and from tumor or nodule tissue samples of malignant and benign thyroid patients were compared. Here is what the overall study found, with its caveats: In both blood and tumor samples, TCR beta diversity was reported to be significantly higher in malignant tumors than in benign nodules.

None of the patients had been given any treatment before thyroid surgery. The study retrospectively analysed patient clinical samples collected from the early 2010s to the late 2010s using T-cell receptor beta sequencing. Via the germline V gene (reference sequence), CDR1 is SEHNR and CDR2 FQNEAQ. V was cut back by 5 bases and J by 0 bases, leaving a gap of 11 bases between them. From its cysteine to its phenylalanine, the CDR3 spans 14 amino acids. The read is trimmed to its CDR3 DNA, 42 bases read in frame from base 1. Libraries were built with PCR. TCRdb names Illumina HiSeq 4000 as the instrument used. The TCR beta-chain CDR3 region of each patient was profiled by high-throughput sequencing. The original pipeline was this. The researchers built a classifier to tell apart papillary thyroid cancer patients with distant metastasis, based on CDR3 differences among clinicopathological groups. To measure repertoire diversity the researchers used the Shannon index, while the Morisita-Horn index served to gauge how similar the tumor and blood repertoires were. Using fastp at Q25 and MiXCR, TCRdb reprocessed the public reads and kept productive beta chains. These V and J calls derive from TCRdb rather than the authors' analysis. The sample yields 20,000 or so clones; about 30% were counted once. 6.1% of the sample goes to the ten largest clones.

Sequences were obtained from blood. The source is a female donor with papillary thyroid cancer or a benign thyroid nodule (not recorded which). Some clones in this sample may be carry-over from other donors' samples. This chain is built from TRBV7-9 and TRBJ2-7; no D gene call is confident. CDR3 protein: CASSPLGISYEQYF. The DNA sequence is given as TGTGCCAGCAGCCCCCTAGGGATCTCCTACGAGCAGTACTTC. Beyond the CDR3, the reference TRBV7-9 and TRBJ2-7 genes provide the residues; the full variable domain reads: DTGVSQNPRHKITKRGQNVTFRCDPISEHNRLYWYRQTLGQGPEFLTYFQNEAQLEKSRLLSDRFSAERPKGSFSTLEIQRTEQGDSAMYLCASSPLGISYEQYFGPGTRLTVT.